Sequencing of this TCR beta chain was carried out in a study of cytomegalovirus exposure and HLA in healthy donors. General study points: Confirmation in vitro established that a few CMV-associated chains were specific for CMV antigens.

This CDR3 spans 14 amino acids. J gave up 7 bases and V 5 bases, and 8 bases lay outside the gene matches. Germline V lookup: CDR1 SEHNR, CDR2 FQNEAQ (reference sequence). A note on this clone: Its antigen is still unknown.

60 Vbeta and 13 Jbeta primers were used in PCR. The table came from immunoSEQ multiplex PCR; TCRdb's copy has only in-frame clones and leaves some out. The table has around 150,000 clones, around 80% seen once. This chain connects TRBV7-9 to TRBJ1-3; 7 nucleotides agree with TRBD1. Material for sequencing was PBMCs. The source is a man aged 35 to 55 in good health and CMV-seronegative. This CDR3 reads CASSLGGQTNTIYF. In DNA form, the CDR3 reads TGTGCCAGCAGCCTGGGGGGACAGACCAACACCATATATTTT.